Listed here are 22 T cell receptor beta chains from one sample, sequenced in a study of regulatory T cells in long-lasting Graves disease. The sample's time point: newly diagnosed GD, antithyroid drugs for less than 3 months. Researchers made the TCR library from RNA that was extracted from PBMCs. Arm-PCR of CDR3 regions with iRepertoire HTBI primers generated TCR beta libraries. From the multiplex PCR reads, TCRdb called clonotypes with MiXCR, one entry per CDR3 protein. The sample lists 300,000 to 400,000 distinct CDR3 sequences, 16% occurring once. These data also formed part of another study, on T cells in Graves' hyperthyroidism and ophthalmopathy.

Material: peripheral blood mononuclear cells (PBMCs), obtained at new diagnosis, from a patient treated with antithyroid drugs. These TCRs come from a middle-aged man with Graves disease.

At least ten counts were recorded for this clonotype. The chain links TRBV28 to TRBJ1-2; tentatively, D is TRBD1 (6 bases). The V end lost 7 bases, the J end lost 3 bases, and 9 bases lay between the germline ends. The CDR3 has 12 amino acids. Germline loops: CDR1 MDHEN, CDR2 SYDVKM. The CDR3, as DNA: TGTGCCAGCACCTCAGGGGACTATGGCTACACCTTC. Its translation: CASTSGDYGYTF.

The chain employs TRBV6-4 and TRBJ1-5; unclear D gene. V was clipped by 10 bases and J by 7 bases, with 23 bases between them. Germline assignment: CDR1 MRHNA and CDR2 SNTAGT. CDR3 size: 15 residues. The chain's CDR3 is CATGQRRKGGQPQHF. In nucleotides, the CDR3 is TGTGCCACCGGGCAAAGGAGGAAGGGAGGCCAGCCCCAGCATTTT.

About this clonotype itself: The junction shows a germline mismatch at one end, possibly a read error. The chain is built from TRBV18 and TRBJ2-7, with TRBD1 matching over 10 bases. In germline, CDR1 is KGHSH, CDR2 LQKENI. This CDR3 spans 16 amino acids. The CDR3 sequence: CAGSPRTGQGTYEQYF. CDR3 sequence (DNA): TGTGCCGGCTCACCACGGACGGGACAGGGGACCTACGAGCAGTACTTC.

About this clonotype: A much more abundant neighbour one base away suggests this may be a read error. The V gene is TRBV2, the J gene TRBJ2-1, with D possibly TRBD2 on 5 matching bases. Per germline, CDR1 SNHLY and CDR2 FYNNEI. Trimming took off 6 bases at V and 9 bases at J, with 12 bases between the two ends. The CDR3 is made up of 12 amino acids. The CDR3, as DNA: TGTGCCAGCAGGGGCCTTGGGAGTGAGCAGTTCTTC. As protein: CASRGLGSEQFF.

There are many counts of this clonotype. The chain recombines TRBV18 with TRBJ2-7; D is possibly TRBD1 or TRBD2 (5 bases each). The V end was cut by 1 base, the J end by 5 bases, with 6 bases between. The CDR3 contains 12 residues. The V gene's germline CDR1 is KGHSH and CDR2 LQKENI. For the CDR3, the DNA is TGTGCCAGCTCACCACTGGGGGACGAGCAGTACTTC. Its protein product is CASSPLGDEQYF.

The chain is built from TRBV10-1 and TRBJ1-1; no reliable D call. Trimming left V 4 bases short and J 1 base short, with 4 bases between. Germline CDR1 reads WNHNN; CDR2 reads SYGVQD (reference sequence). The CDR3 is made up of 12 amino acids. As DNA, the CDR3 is TGCGCCAGCAGTGCGGGGAACACTGAAGCTTTCTTT. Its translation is CASSAGNTEAFF.

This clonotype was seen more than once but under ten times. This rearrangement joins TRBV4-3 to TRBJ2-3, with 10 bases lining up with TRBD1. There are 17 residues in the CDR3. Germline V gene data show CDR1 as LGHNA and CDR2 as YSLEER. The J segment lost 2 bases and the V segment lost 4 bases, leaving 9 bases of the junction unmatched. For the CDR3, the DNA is TGCGCCAGCAGCCCGAGAGAGACAGGGGGCAACACAGATACGCAGTATTTT. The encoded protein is CASSPRETGGNTDTQYF.

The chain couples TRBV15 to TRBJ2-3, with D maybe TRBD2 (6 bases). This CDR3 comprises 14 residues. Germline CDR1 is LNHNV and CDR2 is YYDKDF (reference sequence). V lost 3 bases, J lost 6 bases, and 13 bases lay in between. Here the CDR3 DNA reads TGTGCCACCAGCAGGACCATCCGGGGGGATACGCAGTATTTT. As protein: CATSRTIRGDTQYF.

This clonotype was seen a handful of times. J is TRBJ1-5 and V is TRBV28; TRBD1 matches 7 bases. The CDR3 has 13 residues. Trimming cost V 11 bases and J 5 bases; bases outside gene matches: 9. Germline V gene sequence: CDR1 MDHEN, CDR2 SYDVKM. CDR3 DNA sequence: TGTGCCGGCCTGGGCAGGGGGTATCAGCCCCAGCATTTT. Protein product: CAGLGRGYQPQHF.

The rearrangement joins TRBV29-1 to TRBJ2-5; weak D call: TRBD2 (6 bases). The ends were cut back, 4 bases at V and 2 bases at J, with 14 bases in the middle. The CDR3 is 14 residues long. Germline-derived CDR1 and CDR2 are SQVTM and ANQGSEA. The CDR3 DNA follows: TGCAGCGTTGGGGACGGACTACATCAAGAGACCCAGTACTTC. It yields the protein CSVGDGLHQETQYF.

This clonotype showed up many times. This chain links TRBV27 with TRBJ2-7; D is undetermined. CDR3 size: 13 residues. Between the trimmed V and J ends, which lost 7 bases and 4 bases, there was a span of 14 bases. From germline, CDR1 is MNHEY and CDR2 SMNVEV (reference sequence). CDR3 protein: CASIKFSPYEQYF. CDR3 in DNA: TGTGCCAGCATCAAATTTTCCCCTTACGAGCAGTACTTC.

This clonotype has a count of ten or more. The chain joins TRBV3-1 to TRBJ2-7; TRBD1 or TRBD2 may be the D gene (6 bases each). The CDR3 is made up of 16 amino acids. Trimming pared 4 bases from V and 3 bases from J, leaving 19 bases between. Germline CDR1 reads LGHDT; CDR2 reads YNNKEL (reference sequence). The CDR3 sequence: CASSPRGTLGGYEQYF. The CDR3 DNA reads TGTGCCAGCAGCCCTCGGGGGACTCTAGGGGGCTACGAGCAGTACTTC.

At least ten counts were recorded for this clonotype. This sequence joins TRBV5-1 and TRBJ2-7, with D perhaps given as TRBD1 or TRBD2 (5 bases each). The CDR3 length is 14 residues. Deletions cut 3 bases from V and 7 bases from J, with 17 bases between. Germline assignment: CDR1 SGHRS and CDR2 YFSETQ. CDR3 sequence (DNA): TGCGCCAGCAGCTCCGGGACGCAGGCCGGGGAGCAGTACTTC. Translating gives CASSSGTQAGEQYF.

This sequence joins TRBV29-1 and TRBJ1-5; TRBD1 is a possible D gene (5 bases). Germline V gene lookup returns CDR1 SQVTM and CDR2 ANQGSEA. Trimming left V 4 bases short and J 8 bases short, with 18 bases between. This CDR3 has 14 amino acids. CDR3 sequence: CSVVIAGQGKPQHF. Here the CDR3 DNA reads TGCAGCGTTGTAATCGCCGGGCAGGGCAAGCCCCAGCATTTT.

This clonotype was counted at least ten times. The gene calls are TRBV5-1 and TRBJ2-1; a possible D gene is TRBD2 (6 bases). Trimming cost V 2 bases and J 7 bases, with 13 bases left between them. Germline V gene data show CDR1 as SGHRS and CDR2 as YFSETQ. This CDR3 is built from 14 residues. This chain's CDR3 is CASSFLGLGNEQFF. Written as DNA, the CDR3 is TGCGCCAGCAGCTTCCTGGGACTGGGGAATGAGCAGTTCTTC.

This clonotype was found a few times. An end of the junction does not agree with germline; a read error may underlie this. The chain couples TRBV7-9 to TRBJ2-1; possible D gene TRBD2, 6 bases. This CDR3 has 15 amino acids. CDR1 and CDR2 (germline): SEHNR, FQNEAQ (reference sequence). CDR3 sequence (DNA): TGTGCCAGCAGCAACCCGGGACTCTCCGACAATGAGCAGTTCTTC. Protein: CASSNPGLSDNEQFF.

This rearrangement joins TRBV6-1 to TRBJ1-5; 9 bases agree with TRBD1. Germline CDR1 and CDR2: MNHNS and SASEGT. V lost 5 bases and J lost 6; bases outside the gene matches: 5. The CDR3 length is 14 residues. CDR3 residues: CASSTGTGSQPQHF. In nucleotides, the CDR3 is TGTGCCAGCAGTACCGGGACAGGGTCTCAGCCCCAGCATTTT.

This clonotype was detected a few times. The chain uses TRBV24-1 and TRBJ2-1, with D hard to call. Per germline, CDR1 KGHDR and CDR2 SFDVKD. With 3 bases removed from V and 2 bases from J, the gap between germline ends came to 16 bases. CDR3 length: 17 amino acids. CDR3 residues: CATSDPGLGPTYNEQFF. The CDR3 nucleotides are TGTGCCACCAGTGATCCCGGGTTAGGACCCACCTACAATGAGCAGTTCTTC.

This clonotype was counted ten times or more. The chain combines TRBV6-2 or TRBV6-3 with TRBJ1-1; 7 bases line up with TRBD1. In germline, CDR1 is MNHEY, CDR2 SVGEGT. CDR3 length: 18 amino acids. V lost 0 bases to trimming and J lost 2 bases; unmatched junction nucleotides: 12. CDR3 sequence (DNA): TGTGCCAGCAGTTACTCGCCCTTACAGGGGCCGTACAACACTGAAGCTTTCTTT. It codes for CASSYSPLQGPYNTEAFF.

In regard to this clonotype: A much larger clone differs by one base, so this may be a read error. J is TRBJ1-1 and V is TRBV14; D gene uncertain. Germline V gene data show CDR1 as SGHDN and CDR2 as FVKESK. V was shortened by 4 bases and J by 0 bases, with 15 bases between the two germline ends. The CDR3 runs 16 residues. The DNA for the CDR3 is TGTGCCAGCAGCCCACCCCTAGGGAACATGAACACTGAAGCTTTCTTT. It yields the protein CASSPPLGNMNTEAFF.

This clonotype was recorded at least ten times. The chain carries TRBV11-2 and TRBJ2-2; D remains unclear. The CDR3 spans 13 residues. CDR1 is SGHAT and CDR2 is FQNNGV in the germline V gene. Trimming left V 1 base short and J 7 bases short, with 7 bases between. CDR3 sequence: CASSLATGGELFF. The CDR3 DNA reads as TGTGCCAGCAGCTTAGCCACTGGCGGGGAGCTGTTTTTT.

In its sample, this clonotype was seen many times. CDR3 sequence: CSVERWAVADTQYF. The CDR3 DNA sequence: TGCAGCGTTGAAAGATGGGCAGTCGCAGATACGCAGTATTTT. The V gene is TRBV29-1, the J gene TRBJ2-3; D ambiguous. This CDR3 spans 14 amino acids. CDR1 and CDR2 (germline): SQVTM, ANQGSEA. V lost 2 bases and J lost 4, with 13 bases in between.